The entry that follows covers one T cell receptor beta chain sequence. Exposed volunteers were people who met a COVID-19 case within 2 weeks before study entry. TCRdb's copy holds only in-frame clones and misses some; the assay was immunoSEQ multiplex PCR. The sample contains 350,000 or so clones, 85% to 90% of which appear only once. The data are from a study of blood T cell repertoires in COVID-19. Trimming stripped 0 bases from V and 9 bases from J, with 13 bases between. CDR3 length: 14 amino acids. CDR1 is SGHRS and CDR2 is YFSETQ in the germline V gene. V usage is TRBV5-1 and J usage is TRBJ2-1; D not certain. Sequencing input: PBMCs or T cells enriched from blood (not recorded which). The sequence derives from a woman aged 25 to 39 who had been exposed to COVID-19. The CDR3 reads CASSLGVAEAEQFF. DNA of the CDR3: TGCGCCAGCAGCTTGGGTGTCGCCGAGGCTGAGCAGTTCTTC.